The 21 T cell receptor beta chains reported below all come from one sample, sequenced in a study of monozygotic twins with inflammatory bowel disease. TCRdb reprocessed the 5' RACE reads and stores each CDR3 protein as one record, lacking DNA. The table counts hundreds of thousands of distinct CDR3 sequences; more than 4.5% lies in the top ten. Specimen: blood. All receptors derive from a human donor with ulcerative colitis or Crohn's disease, or a healthy co-twin of an affected twin (not recorded which).

V and J are TRBV7-8 and TRBJ2-7. Germline V gene lookup returns CDR1 SGHVS and CDR2 FQNEAQ. This CDR3 comprises 14 residues. This CDR3 reads CASSLSRGSYEQYF.

This CDR3 reads CASKARDRVGSPLHF. This chain connects TRBV12-3 or TRBV12-4 to TRBJ1-6; lacking DNA, the TRBD1 call made by TCRdb goes unchecked. This CDR3 has 15 residues.

This sequence joins TRBV28 and TRBJ2-4; TCRdb returns TRBD1, unconfirmable since there is no DNA. The CDR3 totals 13 residues. CDR1 and CDR2 (germline): MDHEN, SYDVKM. The CDR3 sequence: CASTTRGKNIQYF.

This rearrangement joins TRBV5-1 to TRBJ2-7. Germline CDR1 and CDR2: SGHRS and YFSETQ. The CDR3 spans 14 residues. CDR3 residues: CASSLQTETYEQYF.

The chain carries TRBV5-5 and TRBJ2-1; the D call of TRBD2 rests on TCRdb alone, since no DNA is present to check it. This CDR3 has 16 amino acids. Germline V gives CDR1 SGHKS, CDR2 YYEKEE (reference sequence). CDR3 amino acids: CASTPISGTTYNEQFF. Supplemented by reference TRBV5-5 and TRBJ2-1, the full variable domain reads DAGVTQSPTHLIKTRGQQVTLRCSPISGHKSVSWYQQVLGQGPQFIFQYYEKEERGRGNFPDRFSARQFPNYSSELNVNALLLGDSALYLCASTPISGTTYNEQFFGPGTRLTVL.

The chain joins TRBV20-1 to TRBJ2-1; TCRdb's D gene call, TRBD1, goes unchecked for lack of DNA. Germline values: CDR1 DFQATT, CDR2 SNEGSKA (reference sequence). The CDR3 has 15 amino acids. The CDR3 loop is CSANPHQGVYNEQFF.

This chain links TRBV4-2 with TRBJ1-4. Germline V gene data show CDR1 as LGHNA and CDR2 as YNFKEQ. The CDR3 totals 15 residues. The CDR3 here is CASSQEAVGVEKLFF.

The chain combines TRBV18 with TRBJ2-7. CDR3 size: 13 residues. Germline CDR1 KGHSH, CDR2 LQKENI. The CDR3 loop reads CASSLNAGIEQYF.

The rearrangement joins TRBV4-3 to TRBJ2-1; the TRBD1 assignment by TCRdb is unverifiable without DNA. Germline V lookup: CDR1 LGHNA, CDR2 YSLEER. CDR3 length equals 14 residues. The CDR3 spells CASSQDPGDNEHFF.

This chain joins TRBV5-4 and TRBJ2-7; absent DNA, TCRdb's TRBD2 call cannot be checked. CDR1 and CDR2 from the germline V gene are SGHNT and YYREEE (reference sequence). The CDR3 runs to 13 residues. CDR3 in amino acids: CASSLTSSNEQYF.

This chain uses TRBV11-3 with TRBJ2-5; TCRdb's D call, TRBD1, is unchecked because there is no DNA. CDR1 is SGHNT, CDR2 YENEEA, per germline. This CDR3 is built from 15 residues. This chain's CDR3 is CASSRRQGGTETQYF.

The V and J genes are TRBV12-3 or TRBV12-4 and TRBJ2-5; TCRdb names TRBD1, which stays unverified in the absence of DNA. The CDR3 consists of 12 residues. The CDR3 spells CATSGGGETQYF.

This chain uses TRBV29-1 with TRBJ1-1; with no DNA, the TCRdb D assignment of TRBD1 cannot be verified. There are 15 residues in the CDR3. CDR1 is SQVTM and CDR2 is ANQGSEA in the germline V gene. This chain's CDR3 is CSVPPPKAVNTEAFF.

The V and J genes are TRBV5-1 and TRBJ2-7; TCRdb outputs TRBD2, but without DNA this stays unchecked. The CDR3 extends over 14 amino acids. The germline CDR1 and CDR2 sequences are SGHRS and YFSETQ. The CDR3 reads CASSSAGGLYEQYF.

The gene calls are TRBV29-1 and TRBJ2-2; TCRdb outputs TRBD1, but without DNA this stays unchecked. Looked up from germline, CDR1 is SQVTM and CDR2 is ANQGSEA. The CDR3 extends over 14 amino acids. CDR3 amino acids: CSGAGTVNTGELFF.

This sequence joins TRBV7-2 and TRBJ2-2; lacking DNA, the TRBD2 call made by TCRdb goes unchecked. In germline, CDR1 is SGHTA, CDR2 FQGNSA. The CDR3 totals 18 residues. The CDR3 protein is CASSLYGSGGAKSGELFF.

The rearrangement links TRBV29-1 to TRBJ2-5; the D call of TRBD1 rests on TCRdb alone, since no DNA is present to check it. This CDR3 region has 12 residues. Germline V gives CDR1 SQVTM, CDR2 ANQGSEA. This chain's CDR3 is CSSRGLGETQYF.

The V and J genes are TRBV10-3 and TRBJ1-1; TCRdb returns TRBD1, unconfirmable since there is no DNA. The germline V gene has CDR1 ENHRY and CDR2 SYGVKD. There are 13 residues in the CDR3. CDR3 sequence reads: CAISEPGVREAFF.

V gene TRBV20-1 combines with J gene TRBJ2-1; lacking DNA, the TRBD1 call made by TCRdb goes unchecked. The CDR3 length is 14 residues. Germline CDR1 DFQATT, CDR2 SNEGSKA (reference sequence). The CDR3 reads CSAVDRGRMNEQFF.

J is TRBJ2-5 and V is TRBV5-1; TCRdb proposes TRBD1, but this gene call is untestable without DNA. The CDR3 runs 12 residues. Germline-derived CDR1 and CDR2 are SGHRS and YFSETQ. The CDR3 spells CASNTGQETQYF.

The chain uses TRBV20-1 and TRBJ2-3; with no DNA, the TCRdb D assignment of TRBD1 cannot be verified. The CDR3 extends over 15 amino acids. The germline CDR1 and CDR2 sequences are DFQATT and SNEGSKA (reference sequence). CDR3 residues: CSATRGSVGTDTQYF.